The present T cell receptor beta chain was sequenced within a study of blood T cell repertoires in COVID-19. Germline CDR1 reads SNHLY; CDR2 reads FYNNEI. This CDR3 has 18 residues. Germline trimming cut 6 bases from V and 8 bases from J; bases unmatched to any gene: 16. Clones were read by immunoSEQ multiplex PCR, and TCRdb kept only the in-frame ones, dropping some. Here the sample spans some 350,000 clones, 90% to 95% being singletons. Sequenced material: peripheral blood. V is TRBV2 and J is TRBJ2-1; 13 positions match TRBD2. This sequence was found in a woman aged 18-29 years who had recovered from COVID-19. CDR3 sequence (DNA): TGTGCCAGCAGCGCTCACCTATCGACTAGCGGGAGGATCGATGAGCAGTTCTTC. Translation: CASSAHLSTSGRIDEQFF.